The rows below give T cell receptor beta chains drawn from one sample of a study of immune evolution from preneoplasia to lung adenocarcinoma. The assay was immunoSEQ multiplex PCR, and TCRdb's table has in-frame clones only and misses some. Of 20,000 to 30,000 clones listed, roughly 70% are singletons. Sequencing was done on a sample of FFPE invasive lung adenocarcinoma tissue. The origin of the receptors is a person between 55 and 69 years old with invasive lung adenocarcinoma. Some clones in this sample may be carry-over from other donors' samples. CDR3s include the opening cysteine and the closing phenylalanine or tryptophan. D genes are given only for firm matches. Clone size is stated in some rows and not others, as once, few, many or a class when expanded.

abundance | d_gene | j_gene | v_gene | CDR3aa | CDR3nt
- | - | TRBJ1-1 | TRBV6-6 | CASSYRTDRQGAFF | TGTGCCAGCAGTTATCGGACAGATCGCCAAGGAGCTTTCTTT
- | - | TRBJ2-1 | TRBV6-1 | CASSVDRYEQFF | TGTGCCAGCAGTGTTGACCGCTATGAGCAGTTCTTC
- | TRBD2 | TRBJ2-5 | TRBV5-4 | CASSSTSGVRETQYF | TGTGCCAGCAGCTCAACTAGCGGGGTACGGGAGACCCAGTACTTC
- | - | TRBJ2-1 | TRBV19 | CASSIMPSATYNEQFF | TGTGCCAGTAGTATAATGCCTAGTGCCACCTACAATGAGCAGTTCTTC
once | TRBD1 | TRBJ1-4 | TRBV5-1 | CASRPGQGAANEKLFF | TGCGCCAGCAGACCGGGACAGGGGGCGGCTAATGAAAAACTGTTTTTT
- | - | TRBJ1-2 | TRBV6-5 | CASSYRNFNYGYTF | TGTGCCAGCAGTTACCGGAACTTTAACTATGGCTACACCTTC
- | TRBD1 | TRBJ1-2 | TRBV18 | CASSPTGPGQGSGYTF | TGTGCCAGCTCACCAACTGGCCCGGGACAGGGTAGTGGCTACACCTTC
- | - | TRBJ2-3 | TRBV11-2 | CASSLTDTQYF | TGTGCCAGCAGCTTAACAGATACGCAGTATTTT
- | TRBD2 | TRBJ2-1 | TRBV6-5 | CASRSSGTRSFEQFF | TGTGCCAGCAGGTCCTCCGGGACTAGATCCTTCGAGCAGTTCTTC
- | - | TRBJ1-2 | TRBV28 | CASSLATTRDGYTF | TGTGCCAGCAGTTTAGCCACAACCCGGGATGGCTACACCTTC
- | TRBD2 | TRBJ2-7 | TRBV7-9 | CASSRGGNWHEQYF | TGTGCCAGCAGCCGGGGGGGGAATTGGCACGAGCAGTACTTC
- | TRBD2 | TRBJ2-7 | TRBV6-4 | CASSRLAGASYEQYF | TGTGCCAGCAGCCGACTAGCGGGAGCCTCCTACGAGCAGTACTTC
- | TRBD2 | TRBJ2-7 | TRBV27 | CASSSGLAGGEQYF | TGTGCCAGCAGTTCTGGACTAGCGGGAGGCGAGCAGTACTTC
medium-sized | - | TRBJ2-2 | TRBV4-1 | CASSPRWSWENTGELFF | TGCGCCAGCAGCCCCCGGTGGAGCTGGGAGAACACCGGGGAGCTGTTTTTT
few | - | TRBJ2-2 | TRBV28 | CASSLSGRTNTGELFF | TGTGCCAGCAGTTTGTCCGGACGGACGAACACCGGGGAGCTGTTTTTT
- | - | TRBJ1-5 | TRBV9 | CASSVGDVDVQPQHF | TGTGCCAGCAGCGTTGGGGACGTCGATGTTCAGCCCCAGCATTTT
- | TRBD2 | TRBJ2-5 | TRBV28 | CASSLNSAGQETQYF | TGTGCCAGCAGTTTAAATTCAGCGGGGCAAGAGACCCAGTACTTC
- | - | TRBJ2-7 | TRBV7-8 | CASSLIARASGEQYF | TGTGCCAGCAGCTTAATAGCCAGGGCCTCGGGAGAGCAGTACTTC
few | - | TRBJ2-3 | TRBV13 | CASSPNLITYRNPTDTQYF | TGTGCCAGCAGCCCAAACCTAATAACCTACAGGAACCCCACAGATACGCAGTATTTT
- | - | TRBJ2-1 | TRBV11-2 | CASSTRGGLAGSAEQFF | TGTGCCAGCAGCACCAGGGGGGGGTTAGCGGGATCTGCCGAGCAGTTCTTC
- | TRBD2 | TRBJ2-7 | TRBV11-3 | CASSFRTSGGYEQYF | TGTGCCAGCAGCTTCCGAACAAGCGGGGGTTACGAGCAGTACTTC
few | - | TRBJ1-3 | TRBV4-1 | CASSITRGNTIYF | TGCGCCAGCAGTATAACACGCGGAAACACCATATATTTT
few | - | TRBJ1-4 | TRBV7-3 | CASSSDGPEKLFF | TGTGCCAGCAGCTCCGACGGACCTGAAAAACTGTTTTTT
- | - | TRBJ2-7 | TRBV21-1 | CASSKEEPARERYEQYF | TGTGCCAGCAGCAAAGAGGAGCCGGCGCGGGAGAGATACGAGCAGTACTTC
- | TRBD1 | TRBJ2-2 | TRBV5-6 | CASSQGDRVWTGELFF | TGTGCCAGCAGCCAGGGAGACAGGGTATGGACCGGGGAGCTGTTTTTT
- | - | TRBJ2-7 | TRBV6-5 | CASTRVREGTYEQYF | TGTGCCAGCACCCGAGTCAGAGAGGGAACCTACGAGCAGTACTTC
- | - | TRBJ1-1 | TRBV25-1 | CASSELADWLRF | TGTGCCAGCAGTGAATTGGCGGACTGGCTCAGATTT
- | TRBD1 | TRBJ1-2 | TRBV6-6 | CASSRTSGTGNGYTF | TGTGCCAGCAGCCGTACATCCGGGACAGGGAATGGCTACACCTTC
- | TRBD1 | TRBJ1-2 | TRBV10-3 | CAISESQGAHGYTF | TGTGCCATCAGTGAGTCACAGGGGGCCCATGGCTACACCTTC
- | - | TRBJ1-4 | TRBV12-5 | CASGLSENEKLFF | TGTGCTAGTGGTTTGAGCGAGAATGAAAAACTGTTTTTT
- | - | TRBJ2-3 | TRBV7-2 | CASSYGSPQGGGDTQYF | TGTGCCAGCAGCTATGGTAGTCCGCAGGGAGGTGGAGATACGCAGTATTTT
few | - | TRBJ2-7 | TRBV11-3 | CASSIQRGHYEQYF | TGTGCCAGCAGCATCCAGCGGGGACACTACGAGCAGTACTTC
- | - | TRBJ1-2 | TRBV2 | CASSGQSAYGYTF | TGTGCCAGCAGCGGACAGTCAGCGTATGGCTACACCTTC
- | TRBD1 | TRBJ2-1 | TRBV4-2 | CASSQGQGYNEQFF | TGTGCCAGCAGCCAAGGACAGGGCTACAATGAGCAGTTCTTC
once | - | TRBJ2-1 | TRBV20-1 | CSANYYNEQFF | TGCAGTGCTAACTATTACAATGAGCAGTTCTTC
- | TRBD2 | TRBJ2-7 | TRBV11-3 | CASSLGSGSVGEQYF | TGTGCCAGCAGCTTAGGTAGCGGGAGCGTGGGGGAGCAGTACTTC